This T cell receptor beta chain was observed in a study of breast tumors, draining lymph nodes, adjacent tissues. General study findings and limits: Tumor TCR diversity was below lymph nodes but above nontumor tissue. The data were judged consistent with most tumor T cells coming from lymph node and expanding in tumor.

In TCRdb, the multiplex PCR reads were re-called with MiXCR into one record per CDR3 protein. The table has several thousand distinct CDR3 sequences, 35% to 55% seen once; the top ten hold 14%. Remarks on this clonotype: Its antigen is as yet unknown.

The CDR3 covers 16 residues. Per germline, CDR1 MDHEN and CDR2 SYDVKM. J lost 2 bases, V lost 8 bases, and 15 bases had no gene match. Sequencing used tumor-adjacent breast tissue. V is TRBV28 and J is TRBJ2-7; 7 bases are a match to TRBD1. The clonotype originates from a female donor with breast cancer. Some clones in this sample may be carry-over from other donors' samples. In DNA form, the CDR3 reads TGTGCCAGCTCATCGGCCTTTTCGGGACAGCCCTACGAGCAGTACTTC. Its translation is CASSSAFSGQPYEQYF.